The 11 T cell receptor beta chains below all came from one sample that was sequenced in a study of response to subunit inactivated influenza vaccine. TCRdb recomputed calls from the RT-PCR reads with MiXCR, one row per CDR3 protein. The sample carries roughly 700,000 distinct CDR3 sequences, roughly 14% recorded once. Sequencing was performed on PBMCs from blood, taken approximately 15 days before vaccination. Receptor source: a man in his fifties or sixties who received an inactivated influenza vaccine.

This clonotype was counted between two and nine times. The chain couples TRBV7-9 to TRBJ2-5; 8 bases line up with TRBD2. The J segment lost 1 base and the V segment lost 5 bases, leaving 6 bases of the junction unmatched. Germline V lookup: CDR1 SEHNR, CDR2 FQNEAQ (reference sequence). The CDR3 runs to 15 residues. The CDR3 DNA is TGTGCCAGCAGCCTGACTAGCGCCTCCCAAGAGACCCAGTACTTC. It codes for CASSLTSASQETQYF.

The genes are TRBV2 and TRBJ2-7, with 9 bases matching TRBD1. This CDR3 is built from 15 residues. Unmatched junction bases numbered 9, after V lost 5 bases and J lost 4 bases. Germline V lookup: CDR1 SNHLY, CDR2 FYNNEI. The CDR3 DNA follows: TGTGCCAGCAGTACCGGGACAGGGACTTGGTACGAGCAGTACTTC. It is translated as CASSTGTGTWYEQYF.

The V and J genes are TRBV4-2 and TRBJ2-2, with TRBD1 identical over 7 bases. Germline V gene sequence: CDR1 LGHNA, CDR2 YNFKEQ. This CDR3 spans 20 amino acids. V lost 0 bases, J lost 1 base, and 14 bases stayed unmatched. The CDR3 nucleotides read TGTGCCAGCAGCCAAGATGAGCGGTTAGGGCCAGGGGGGAACACCGGGGAGCTGTTTTTT. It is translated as CASSQDERLGPGGNTGELFF.

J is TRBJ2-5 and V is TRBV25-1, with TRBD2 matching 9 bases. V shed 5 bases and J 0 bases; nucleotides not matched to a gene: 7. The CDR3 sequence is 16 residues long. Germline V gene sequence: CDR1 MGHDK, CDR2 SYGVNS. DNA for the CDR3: TGTGCCAGCAGTCCCCTGATAGCGGGGGACCAAGAGACCCAGTACTTC. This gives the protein CASSPLIAGDQETQYF.

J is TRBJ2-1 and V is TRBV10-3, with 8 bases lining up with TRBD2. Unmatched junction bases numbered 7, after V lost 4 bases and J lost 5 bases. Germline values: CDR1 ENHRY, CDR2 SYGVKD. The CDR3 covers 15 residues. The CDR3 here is CAISARGGPDNEQFF. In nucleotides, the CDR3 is TGTGCCATCAGTGCTCGGGGGGGCCCCGACAATGAGCAGTTCTTC.

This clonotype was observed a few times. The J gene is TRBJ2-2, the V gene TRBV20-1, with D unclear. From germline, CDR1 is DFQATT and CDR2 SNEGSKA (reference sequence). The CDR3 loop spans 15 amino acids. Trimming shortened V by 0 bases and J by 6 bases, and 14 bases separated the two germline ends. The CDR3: CSARDPRRRPGELFF. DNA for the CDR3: TGCAGTGCTAGAGATCCCCGTCGGCGGCCCGGGGAGCTGTTTTTT.

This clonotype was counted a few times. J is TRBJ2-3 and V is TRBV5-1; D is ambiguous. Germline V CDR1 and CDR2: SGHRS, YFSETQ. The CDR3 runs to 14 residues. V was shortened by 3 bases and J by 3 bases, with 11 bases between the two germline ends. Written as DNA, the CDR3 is TGCGCCAGCAGCTACGCCCCTGATACAGATACGCAGTATTTT. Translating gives CASSYAPDTDTQYF.

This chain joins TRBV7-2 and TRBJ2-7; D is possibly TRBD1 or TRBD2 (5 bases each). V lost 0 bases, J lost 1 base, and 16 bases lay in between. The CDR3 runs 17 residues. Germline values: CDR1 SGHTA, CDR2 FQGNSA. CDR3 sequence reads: CASSLAPYRDGSYEQYF. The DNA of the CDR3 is TGTGCCAGCAGCTTAGCGCCGTATAGGGACGGATCCTACGAGCAGTACTTC.

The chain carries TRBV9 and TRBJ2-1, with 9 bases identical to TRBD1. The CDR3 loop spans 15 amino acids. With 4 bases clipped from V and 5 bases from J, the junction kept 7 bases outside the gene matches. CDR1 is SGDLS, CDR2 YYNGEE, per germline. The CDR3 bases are TGTGCCAGCAGCCCTGGACAGGGGCCCCACAATGAGCAGTTCTTC. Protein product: CASSPGQGPHNEQFF.

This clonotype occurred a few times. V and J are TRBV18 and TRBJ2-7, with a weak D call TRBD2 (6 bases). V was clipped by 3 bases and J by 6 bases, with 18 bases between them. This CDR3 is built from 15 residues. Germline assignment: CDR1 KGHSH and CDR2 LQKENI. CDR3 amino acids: CASSPEGRPQAEQYF. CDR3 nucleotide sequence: TGTGCCAGCTCACCGGAGGGGCGCCCCCAGGCCGAGCAGTACTTC. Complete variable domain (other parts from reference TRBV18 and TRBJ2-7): NAGVMQNPRHLVRRRGQEARLRCSPMKGHSHVYWYRQLPEEGLKFMVYLQKENIIDESGMPKERFSAEFPKEGPSILRIQQVVRGDSAAYFCASSPEGRPQAEQYFGPGTRLTVT.

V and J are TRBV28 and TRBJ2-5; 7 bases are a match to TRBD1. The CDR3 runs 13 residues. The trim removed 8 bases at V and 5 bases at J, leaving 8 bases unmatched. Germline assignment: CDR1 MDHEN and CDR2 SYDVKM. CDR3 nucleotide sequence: TGTGCCAGCTCTCTGACAGGGACGGAGACCCAGTACTTC. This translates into CASSLTGTETQYF.